This TCR beta chain was identified in a study of early T cells in non-severe SARS-CoV-2 infection. At the level of the study: The sequenced material was bulk RNA from unsorted whole blood, and its chains were unpaired. Study-wide results and limits: Matching results from VDJdb favored anti-spike CD8 responses, leaving private and CD4 specificities undetected.

V was clipped by 6 bases and J by 4 bases, with 18 bases between them. The germline gives CDR1 DFQATT, CDR2 SNEGSKA (reference sequence). The length of the CDR3 is 14 residues. Attachment of unique molecular identifiers to individual cDNA molecules was performed. One entry per CDR3 protein results from TCRdb running MiXCR on the 5' RACE reads. The table lists 75,000 to 80,000 distinct CDR3 sequences, more than 7.5% of them singletons. Concerning this clonotype itself: Its antigen is unknown.

The chain uses TRBV20-1 and TRBJ2-5; a weak D match, TRBD2 (5 bases). Sequenced sample: whole blood. This sequence originates from an adult who was a healthcare worker with PCR-confirmed SARS-CoV-2 infection or an uninfected control (not recorded which). CDR3 amino acids: CSADKAEARETQYF. Written as DNA, the CDR3 is TGCAGTGCAGATAAGGCGGAGGCTAGAGAGACCCAGTACTTC.